The 23 T cell receptor beta chains given below trace back to one sample, sequenced in a study of cytomegalovirus exposure and HLA in healthy donors. The PCR ran on 60 Vbeta and 13 Jbeta primers. Using immunoSEQ multiplex PCR, the repertoire was profiled, and TCRdb retains in-frame clones only, with some absent. The sample lists 150,000 to 250,000 clones; around three quarters were seen once. Sequenced input: PBMCs. All receptors come from a man between 25 and 39 years old in good health and CMV-seronegative.

This rearrangement joins TRBV6-1 to TRBJ1-1; TRBD1 matches 7 bases. Germline values: CDR1 MNHNS, CDR2 SASEGT. J was trimmed by 5 bases and V by 5 bases; bases with no gene match: 8. This CDR3 has 14 amino acids. CDR3 coding DNA: TGTGCCAGCAGTTTTACCGGGACAGTGACTGAAGCTTTCTTT. This gives the protein CASSFTGTVTEAFF.

This clone was seen just once. The genes are TRBV6-1 and TRBJ2-7; D is uncertain. The CDR3 runs 15 residues. Trimming removed 2 bases at V and 2 bases at J, with 13 bases between. The germline V gene encodes CDR1 MNHNS and CDR2 SASEGT. The CDR3 loop reads CASSENFWRTYEQYF. DNA of the CDR3: TGTGCCAGCAGTGAAAATTTTTGGCGGACCTACGAGCAGTACTTC.

The rearrangement uses TRBV9 and TRBJ2-5, with 9 nucleotides matching TRBD1. V was pared by 2 bases and J by 2 bases, with 1 base of the junction left unmatched. From germline, CDR1 is SGDLS and CDR2 YYNGEE. This CDR3 contains 14 residues. The CDR3, as DNA: TGTGCCAGCAGCGTTGGGACAGGGCAAGAGACCCAGTACTTC. Its protein product is CASSVGTGQETQYF.

The rearrangement uses TRBV2 and TRBJ2-3; 10 nucleotides line up with TRBD2. V shed 9 bases and J 4 bases; nucleotides not matched to a gene: 7. The length of the CDR3 is 14 residues. The V gene's germline CDR1 is SNHLY and CDR2 FYNNEI. The CDR3 sequence is CARGLAGGPDTQYF. CDR3 coding DNA: TGTGCCAGGGGTTTAGCGGGAGGACCAGATACGCAGTATTTT.

This sequence joins TRBV6-5 and TRBJ1-5, with D perhaps matching TRBD1 (6 bases). The CDR3 length is 15 residues. V shed 6 bases and J shed 0 bases, with 12 bases lying between them. CDR1 and CDR2 (germline): MNHEY, SVGAGI. CDR3 region: CASRPGTISNQPQHF. The CDR3 DNA reads as TGTGCCAGCAGACCCGGGACAATTAGCAATCAGCCCCAGCATTTT.

The CDR3 reads CASSLVSWTEAFF. CDR3 nucleotides: TGTGCCAGCAGCTTAGTTAGTTGGACTGAAGCTTTCTTT. The chain links TRBV7-2 to TRBJ1-1; D remains unclear. The germline V gene encodes CDR1 SGHTA and CDR2 FQGNSA. This CDR3 is built from 13 residues. With 1 base removed from V and 5 bases from J, the gap between germline ends came to 8 bases.

The CDR3 protein is CASRPAGTLSYEQYF. CDR3 DNA sequence: TGTGCCAGCAGGCCAGCCGGGACACTGTCCTACGAGCAGTACTTC. V gene TRBV6-5 combines with J gene TRBJ2-7; D possibly corresponds to TRBD1 (6 bases). This CDR3 is built from 15 residues. Trimming removed 6 bases from V and 1 base from J, with 16 bases in between. Per germline, CDR1 MNHEY and CDR2 SVGAGI.

The chain employs TRBV29-1 and TRBJ2-3; weak D call: TRBD1 (5 bases). Germline CDR1 is SQVTM and CDR2 is ANQGSEA. The CDR3 extends over 12 amino acids. The V end lost 6 bases, the J end lost 0 bases, and 7 bases lay between the germline ends. CDR3 sequence: CSVGESTDTQYF. CDR3 nucleotide sequence: TGCAGCGTAGGGGAAAGCACAGATACGCAGTATTTT.

This clone occurred once. The rearrangement links TRBV9 to TRBJ2-7; TRBD2 might be the D (5 bases). V was cut by 2 bases and J by 4 bases, with 13 bases left in between. Germline V gene data show CDR1 as SGDLS and CDR2 as YYNGEE. CDR3 length: 14 residues. The CDR3 DNA reads TGTGCCAGCAGCGTCGGGGTTTCCGGTTACGAGCAGTACTTC. Its protein is CASSVGVSGYEQYF.

The chain combines TRBV25-1 with TRBJ2-5, with TRBD1 identical over 7 bases. This CDR3 is 14 amino acids long. The germline V gene has CDR1 MGHDK and CDR2 SYGVNS. The V and J ends lost 7 bases and 4 bases, in that order; junction bases with no gene match: 9. The CDR3 DNA reads TGTGCCAGCACCCCGGGACAGATAGGAGAGACCCAGTACTTC. Its protein is CASTPGQIGETQYF.

The chain couples TRBV11-2 to TRBJ2-5; 11 bases align to TRBD2. The CDR3 is 15 amino acids. V lost 5 bases to trimming and J lost 2 bases; unmatched junction nucleotides: 4. CDR1 and CDR2 (germline): SGHAT, FQNNGV. CDR3 protein: CASSPGLAAQETQYF. CDR3 DNA sequence: TGTGCCAGCAGCCCGGGACTAGCGGCACAAGAGACCCAGTACTTC.

This sequence joins TRBV9 and TRBJ2-5; 9 nucleotides agree with TRBD2. In germline, CDR1 is SGDLS, CDR2 YYNGEE. The CDR3 contains 15 residues. With V trimmed by 3 bases and J by 2 bases, 5 bases remained unmatched. DNA of the CDR3: TGTGCCAGCAGCGCGCTAGCGGGACTACAAGAGACCCAGTACTTC. The encoded protein is CASSALAGLQETQYF.

The V gene is TRBV5-1, the J gene TRBJ2-7; D is possibly TRBD2 (5 bases). The CDR3 runs to 13 residues. Germline V CDR1 and CDR2: SGHRS, YFSETQ. V shed 4 bases and J shed 2 bases, with 10 bases lying between them. The CDR3 sequence: CASSGGLAYEQYF. The CDR3 coding sequence is TGCGCCAGCAGCGGCGGGTTGGCCTACGAGCAGTACTTC.

This clone was seen just once. The chain recombines TRBV27 with TRBJ1-5; TRBD1 aligns across 7 bases. The CDR3 covers 14 residues. With V trimmed by 3 bases and J by 6 bases, 5 bases remained unmatched. From germline, CDR1 is MNHEY and CDR2 SMNVEV (reference sequence). Here the CDR3 reads CASSFRGTIQPQHF. Here the CDR3 DNA reads TGTGCCAGCAGTTTCAGGGGGACGATTCAGCCCCAGCATTTT.

A word on this clone: The junction shows a germline mismatch at one end, possibly a read error. The sample holds other DNA sequences that translate to the same CDR3. The chain couples TRBV27 to TRBJ2-7; D gene ambiguous. CDR3 length equals 13 residues. Germline-derived CDR1 and CDR2 are MNHEY and SMNVEV (reference sequence). The CDR3 is CASSLSSGYEQYF. In DNA, the CDR3 is TGTGCTAGCAGTTTATCGTCGGGCTACGAGCAGTACTTC.

The gene calls are TRBV4-1 and TRBJ2-6; 8 bases match TRBD1. The CDR3 runs to 18 residues. CDR1 is MGHRA and CDR2 is YSYEKL in the germline V gene. The trim removed 3 bases at V and 0 bases at J, leaving 7 bases unmatched. The CDR3 loop reads CASSQAGQAGSGANVLTF. In DNA form, the CDR3 reads TGCGCCAGCAGCCAGGCGGGACAGGCGGGCTCTGGGGCCAACGTCCTGACTTTC.

The V and J genes are TRBV11-2 and TRBJ2-3; 14 bases line up with TRBD2. V dropped 5 bases and J dropped 5; count of bases not matched to a gene: 12. CDR3 length equals 18 residues. The V gene's germline CDR1 is SGHAT and CDR2 FQNNGV. Written as DNA, the CDR3 is TGTGCCAGCAGCACTTCCGGACTAGCGGGAGGTCGAGGAGATACGCAGTATTTT. Protein: CASSTSGLAGGRGDTQYF.

A single count supports this clone. The V call is TRBV28, the J call TRBJ1-5; D is ambiguous. The CDR3 is 11 amino acids. The germline V and J ends were trimmed by 5 bases and 5 bases, with 4 bases remaining between them. Germline CDR1 is MDHEN and CDR2 is SYDVKM. For the CDR3, the DNA is TGTGCCAGCAGTCCTGATCAGCCCCAGCATTTT. Translated: CASSPDQPQHF.

The CDR3 sequence is CASSLSPGMGEQYF. The CDR3 nucleotides are TGTGCCAGCAGTTTATCACCGGGGATGGGCGAGCAGTACTTC. This rearrangement joins TRBV27 to TRBJ2-7; tentatively, D is TRBD2 (5 bases). The germline V gene encodes CDR1 MNHEY and CDR2 SMNVEV (reference sequence). There are 14 residues in the CDR3. Trimming left V 0 bases short and J 6 bases short, with 12 bases between.

V is TRBV4-1 and J is TRBJ2-7; possibly TRBD2 for D (5 bases). The V end was cut by 1 base, the J end by 2 bases, with 18 bases between. Germline values: CDR1 MGHRA, CDR2 YSYEKL. The CDR3 runs to 17 residues. CDR3 DNA sequence: TGCGCCAGCAGCCAAGTAAGCCCGTTTGGTAGCGCCTACGAGCAGTACTTC. It yields the protein CASSQVSPFGSAYEQYF.

The chain uses TRBV28 and TRBJ1-2; D is undetermined. The V gene's germline CDR1 is MDHEN and CDR2 SYDVKM. The CDR3 sequence is 12 residues long. V gave up 5 bases and J gave up 4 bases, with 8 bases separating them. In nucleotides, the CDR3 is TGTGCCAGCAGTATGGGGAGCTATGGCTACACCTTC. It specifies CASSMGSYGYTF.

This chain links TRBV15 with TRBJ2-2; 8 bases match TRBD2. J was trimmed by 7 bases and V by 9 bases; bases with no gene match: 16. The CDR3 has 16 residues. Germline V gene sequence: CDR1 LNHNV, CDR2 YYDKDF (reference sequence). The CDR3 spells CATKTETGGPNGELFF. The CDR3 DNA follows: TGTGCCACGAAAACGGAAACGGGAGGGCCGAACGGGGAGCTGTTTTTT.

V usage is TRBV2 and J usage is TRBJ1-1; a weak D match, TRBD1 (5 bases). The V end lost 4 bases, the J end lost 3 bases, and 12 bases lay between the germline ends. The CDR3 consists of 14 residues. CDR1 is SNHLY, CDR2 FYNNEI, per germline. CDR3 sequence (DNA): TGTGCCAGCAGTGGGGGCAGGGCGGACACTGAAGCTTTCTTT. Residues: CASSGGRADTEAFF.